This T cell receptor beta chain was profiled in a study of blood T cell repertoires in COVID-19. Study details: From the United States, Italy and Spain came samples of acute and convalescent COVID-19. Sources were T cells, B-cell-depleted T cells, or PBMCs; the material itself was cDNA or gDNA.

The CDR3 is made up of 17 amino acids. V lost 5 bases, J lost 0 bases, and 9 bases stayed unmatched. Germline loops: CDR1 ENHRY, CDR2 SYGVKD. Under the authors' procedure: Estimated nucleated cell counts came from reference gene primer amplification. Some clones are missing from TCRdb's copy, which holds only in-frame ones; the method was immunoSEQ multiplex PCR. Clonal size and the V and J genes are those of that table, whereas D and trimming came from the DNA. Among about 54,000 clones listed, 81% were seen once. The TCR originated in an older woman with acute or convalescent COVID-19. The chain is built from TRBV10-3 and TRBJ1-5; 8 bases align to TRBD1. Sequenced material: peripheral blood. The CDR3 DNA follows: TGTGCCATCAGTCCAAGCGCGGGACAGGCTAGCAATCAGCCCCAGCATTTT. As protein: CAISPSAGQASNQPQHF.